The sequence of this T cell receptor beta chain was determined in a study of shared clonotypes between healthy human individuals. General study findings and limits: Blood was the sole source, and tissue repertoires probably differ.

Some 30,000 T cell genomes, or 200 ng DNA, went into the sorted-subset replicate PCRs. Profiling relied on immunoSEQ multiplex PCR, and the TCRdb table lists in-frame clones only, not all of them. Of more than 600,000 clones listed, 92% are singletons. Germline-derived CDR1 and CDR2 are LGHNA and YSLEER. Between the trimmed V and J ends, which lost 3 bases and 0 bases, there was a span of 9 bases. The CDR3 has 15 amino acids. The naive CD8 subset, CD45RO-negative cells positively selected for CCR7, excluded terminally differentiated effector memory CD45RA+ cells. Regarding this clone: The antigen is not known. At the DNA level, this CDR3 is encoded by other sequences in the same sample as well.

This receptor was obtained from a man aged 30 to 45 in good health. Sequencing was performed on naive CD8+ T cells sorted from blood. The rearrangement links TRBV4-3 to TRBJ2-1, with D maybe TRBD2 (5 bases). CDR3 DNA: TGCGCCAGCAGCCAGGACTCGAGCTCCTACAATGAGCAGTTCTTC. Translation gives CASSQDSSSYNEQFF.